A selection of T cell receptor beta chains follows, all from one sample in a study of blood T cell repertoires in COVID-19. Here immunoSEQ multiplex PCR was the method, and the copy in TCRdb shows in-frame clones only, minus some. Seen here are roughly 280,000 clones, 75% to 90% observed once, and the top ten hold approximately 4%. The sample comprised PBMCs or T cells enriched from blood (not recorded which). These receptors were taken from a woman aged 30 to 39 with acute COVID-19. CDR3s include the opening cysteine and the closing phenylalanine or tryptophan. D genes are given only for firm matches. Size values are once, few and many counts, or a class for expanded clones, and some rows have none.

d_call: TRBD1; j_call: TRBJ2-7; clone_size: -; v_call: TRBV19; cdr3_nt: TGTGCCAGCCGGACAGGGAGCTCCTACGAGCAGTACTTC; cdr3_aa: CASRTGSSYEQYF
d_call: TRBD1; j_call: TRBJ2-7; clone_size: -; v_call: TRBV19; cdr3_nt: TGTGCCAGTAGTTCCGCCCCGGACAGGATCTACGAGCAGTACTTC; cdr3_aa: CASSSAPDRIYEQYF
d_call: TRBD2; j_call: TRBJ2-1; clone_size: -; v_call: TRBV9; cdr3_nt: TGTGCCAGCAGCGTAAGCTCGGGGACTAGCAGGAATGAGCAGTTCTTC; cdr3_aa: CASSVSSGTSRNEQFF
d_call: TRBD1; j_call: TRBJ1-2; clone_size: -; v_call: TRBV4-1; cdr3_nt: TGCGCCAGCAGCCCCGGGGTCCGGGACAGGGGAAACTATGGCTACACCTTC; cdr3_aa: CASSPGVRDRGNYGYTF
d_call: TRBD1; j_call: TRBJ2-1; clone_size: -; v_call: TRBV5-8; cdr3_nt: TGTGCCAGCAGCTCCGGTGACAGGGGATGGCTTAATGAGCAGTTCTTC; cdr3_aa: CASSSGDRGWLNEQFF
d_call: -; j_call: TRBJ2-1; clone_size: -; v_call: TRBV20-1; cdr3_nt: TGCAGTGCCAGTCTTTGGGGAGAGTCCTACAATGAGCAGTTCTTC; cdr3_aa: CSASLWGESYNEQFF
d_call: TRBD1; j_call: TRBJ1-2; clone_size: -; v_call: TRBV28; cdr3_nt: TGTGCCAGCCATAATCCGGGACAGGGGGAGGACTATGGCTACACCTTC; cdr3_aa: CASHNPGQGEDYGYTF
d_call: TRBD2; j_call: TRBJ2-2; clone_size: -; v_call: TRBV25-1; cdr3_nt: TGTGCCAGCAGTGAATTCCGGACTAGCGCTAACACCGGGGAGCTGTTTTTT; cdr3_aa: CASSEFRTSANTGELFF
d_call: -; j_call: TRBJ2-3; clone_size: -; v_call: TRBV12-5; cdr3_nt: TGTGCTAGTGGCCTACAGGGTGGGTCCACAGATACGCAGTATTTT; cdr3_aa: CASGLQGGSTDTQYF
d_call: -; j_call: TRBJ1-1; clone_size: -; v_call: TRBV28; cdr3_nt: TGTGCCAGCAGTTTGGTCTGGGGGCGGAACACTGAAGCTTTCTTT; cdr3_aa: CASSLVWGRNTEAFF
d_call: -; j_call: TRBJ2-2; clone_size: -; v_call: TRBV6-5; cdr3_nt: TGTGCCAGCAGTTATTCCTCCACGGGCGGGGAGCTGTTTTTT; cdr3_aa: CASSYSSTGGELFF
d_call: -; j_call: TRBJ2-1; clone_size: -; v_call: TRBV21-1; cdr3_nt: TGTGCCAGCCGAATTGAGTCCAATGAGCAGTTCTTC; cdr3_aa: CASRIESNEQFF
d_call: TRBD1; j_call: TRBJ2-7; clone_size: -; v_call: TRBV28; cdr3_nt: TGTGCCAGCAGTAACGGACAGGAGCCTTACGAGCAGTACTTC; cdr3_aa: CASSNGQEPYEQYF
d_call: -; j_call: TRBJ2-7; clone_size: -; v_call: TRBV2; cdr3_nt: TGTGCCAGCAGTGAACAGGGATACGAGCAGTACTTC; cdr3_aa: CASSEQGYEQYF
d_call: -; j_call: TRBJ1-1; clone_size: -; v_call: TRBV23-1; cdr3_nt: TGCGCCAGCAGTCTGCCGGACCGGGGGAACCAAAAAATGAACACTGAAGCTTTCTTT; cdr3_aa: CASSLPDRGNQKMNTEAFF
d_call: -; j_call: TRBJ1-3; clone_size: -; v_call: TRBV18; cdr3_nt: TGTGCCAGCTCACCACGGAGACTTGACCAACGCTCTGGAAACACCATATATTTT; cdr3_aa: CASSPRRLDQRSGNTIYF
d_call: TRBD2; j_call: TRBJ2-7; clone_size: -; v_call: TRBV14; cdr3_nt: TGTGCCAGCAGCCAAGAAGCGGGAGTGATCGAGCAGTACTTC; cdr3_aa: CASSQEAGVIEQYF
d_call: TRBD2; j_call: TRBJ2-1; clone_size: -; v_call: TRBV9; cdr3_nt: TGTGCCAGCAGCGGAACCGGGACTAGCGGTTACAATGAGCAGTTCTTC; cdr3_aa: CASSGTGTSGYNEQFF
d_call: -; j_call: TRBJ2-5; clone_size: -; v_call: TRBV15; cdr3_nt: TGTGCCACCAGCAGAGAGGTGGCAAACCCAAGCGCGAAGGAGACCCAGTACTTC; cdr3_aa: CATSREVANPSAKETQYF
d_call: TRBD2; j_call: TRBJ2-1; clone_size: -; v_call: TRBV5-4; cdr3_nt: TGTGCCAGCAGCTTGGTACCTAGCGGAATGTCCTACAATGAGCAGTTCTTC; cdr3_aa: CASSLVPSGMSYNEQFF
d_call: -; j_call: TRBJ2-1; clone_size: -; v_call: TRBV12-5; cdr3_nt: TGTGCTAGTGGTATCGACAGGCCGGGAGAGCAGTTCTTC; cdr3_aa: CASGIDRPGEQFF
d_call: -; j_call: TRBJ1-5; clone_size: -; v_call: TRBV21-1; cdr3_nt: TGTGCCAGCAGCCCGGACAGGGGACGCAATCAGCCCCAGCATTTT; cdr3_aa: CASSPDRGRNQPQHF
d_call: TRBD2; j_call: TRBJ2-1; clone_size: -; v_call: TRBV29-1; cdr3_nt: TGCAGCGTTGTTTTGACAACTAGCGGGAGACGGGGGGAGCAGTTCTTC; cdr3_aa: CSVVLTTSGRRGEQFF
d_call: -; j_call: TRBJ1-6; clone_size: -; v_call: TRBV18; cdr3_nt: TGTGCCAGCTCACCAGGGGCCTATGAGAATTCACCCCTCCACTTT; cdr3_aa: CASSPGAYENSPLHF
d_call: TRBD1; j_call: TRBJ2-7; clone_size: -; v_call: TRBV4-2; cdr3_nt: TGTGCCAGCAGCCAAGAGACAGGGTCAACCTACGAGCAGTACTTC; cdr3_aa: CASSQETGSTYEQYF
d_call: TRBD1; j_call: TRBJ1-4; clone_size: -; v_call: TRBV9; cdr3_nt: TGTGCCAGCAGCGTGTGGGACAGGGGGCAGGAAAAACTGTTTTTT; cdr3_aa: CASSVWDRGQEKLFF
d_call: TRBD1; j_call: TRBJ2-5; clone_size: -; v_call: TRBV11-3; cdr3_nt: TGTGCCAGCAGCTGGGGACAGGGAAGCGGAGAGACCCAGTACTTC; cdr3_aa: CASSWGQGSGETQYF
d_call: -; j_call: TRBJ1-5; clone_size: few; v_call: TRBV2; cdr3_nt: TGTGCCAGCAGTGAAGAGACAGCTAATCAGCCCCAGCATTTT; cdr3_aa: CASSEETANQPQHF
d_call: TRBD1; j_call: TRBJ1-5; clone_size: few; v_call: TRBV27; cdr3_nt: TGTGCCAGCAGTGCTCAGGGACAGGGGGACAATCAGCCCCAGCATTTT; cdr3_aa: CASSAQGQGDNQPQHF
d_call: TRBD2; j_call: TRBJ2-1; clone_size: -; v_call: TRBV11-3; cdr3_nt: TGTGCCAGCAGTCTAGCGGGAGGGTACGCGAATGAGCAGTTCTTC; cdr3_aa: CASSLAGGYANEQFF
d_call: TRBD2; j_call: TRBJ2-3; clone_size: many; v_call: TRBV6-4; cdr3_nt: TGTGCCAGCAGTGACGGGACTAGCGGCACAGATACGCAGTATTTT; cdr3_aa: CASSDGTSGTDTQYF
d_call: TRBD1; j_call: TRBJ2-1; clone_size: -; v_call: TRBV6-5; cdr3_nt: TGTGCCAGCAATAGTAGACAGGGGGCCTACAATGAGCAGTTCTTC; cdr3_aa: CASNSRQGAYNEQFF
d_call: -; j_call: TRBJ1-4; clone_size: -; v_call: TRBV9; cdr3_nt: TGTGCCAGCAGCTCCCTCGGGGGGGAGGAAAAACTGTTTTTT; cdr3_aa: CASSSLGGEEKLFF
d_call: TRBD2; j_call: TRBJ2-3; clone_size: -; v_call: TRBV5-6; cdr3_nt: TGTGCCAGCAGCTTGGGACTAGCGGGAGGGCCGGCCCCCACAGATACGCAGTATTTT; cdr3_aa: CASSLGLAGGPAPTDTQYF
d_call: -; j_call: TRBJ2-3; clone_size: -; v_call: TRBV12-5; cdr3_nt: TGTGCTAGTGGTTTTGAAGCGGAGAGCACAGATACGCAGTATTTT; cdr3_aa: CASGFEAESTDTQYF
d_call: TRBD2; j_call: TRBJ2-7; clone_size: once; v_call: TRBV18; cdr3_nt: TGTGCCAGCTCACCACCCACGACTAGCGGGAATCTGTACTTC; cdr3_aa: CASSPPTTSGNLYF
d_call: -; j_call: TRBJ2-5; clone_size: -; v_call: TRBV28; cdr3_nt: TGTGCCGTTCAAGACCGGGACACCGAAGAGACCCAGTACTTC; cdr3_aa: CAVQDRDTEETQYF
d_call: TRBD1; j_call: TRBJ2-2; clone_size: -; v_call: TRBV5-1; cdr3_nt: TGCGCCAGCAGCTTGGAGGACAGGACATACACCGGGGAGCTGTTTTTT; cdr3_aa: CASSLEDRTYTGELFF
d_call: TRBD2; j_call: TRBJ2-7; clone_size: -; v_call: TRBV5-1; cdr3_nt: TGCGCCAGCAGCCCGGGGGGGACTGCCTCCTACGAGCAGTACTTC; cdr3_aa: CASSPGGTASYEQYF
d_call: TRBD2; j_call: TRBJ2-1; clone_size: -; v_call: TRBV30; cdr3_nt: TGTGTTAGCGGGATAAACAATGAGCAGTTCTTC; cdr3_aa: CVSGINNEQFF
d_call: TRBD2; j_call: TRBJ2-2; clone_size: -; v_call: TRBV24-1; cdr3_nt: TGTGCCACCAGTGCGGCGGGAGGAAGTCGTATGAGAACCGGGGAGCTGTTTTTT; cdr3_aa: CATSAAGGSRMRTGELFF
d_call: -; j_call: TRBJ2-7; clone_size: few; v_call: TRBV28; cdr3_nt: TGTGCCAGCAGTTCAGGGGTCCTCACTATCTCCTACGAGCAGTACTTC; cdr3_aa: CASSSGVLTISYEQYF
d_call: TRBD2; j_call: TRBJ2-3; clone_size: -; v_call: TRBV7-2; cdr3_nt: TGTGCCAGCAGCTTAGATGGAGCGGGAGTTCCCACAGATACGCAGTATTTT; cdr3_aa: CASSLDGAGVPTDTQYF
d_call: -; j_call: TRBJ2-1; clone_size: few; v_call: TRBV10-3; cdr3_nt: TGTGCCATCAGTGGGGAGACCGTTAACAATGAGCAGTTCTTC; cdr3_aa: CAISGETVNNEQFF
d_call: TRBD1; j_call: TRBJ1-4; clone_size: once; v_call: TRBV28; cdr3_nt: TGTGCCAGCCACTCAGGGGGACGTAGGGAAAAACTGTTTTTT; cdr3_aa: CASHSGGRREKLFF
d_call: -; j_call: TRBJ2-2; clone_size: once; v_call: TRBV5-1; cdr3_nt: TGCGCCAGCAGCTTGGATCTCCTAGTCACCGGGGAGCTGTTTTTT; cdr3_aa: CASSLDLLVTGELFF
d_call: -; j_call: TRBJ2-1; clone_size: -; v_call: TRBV3-1/TRBV3-2; cdr3_nt: TGTGCCAGCAGCCAAGATACCACTAGCTCTGGTGAGCAGTTCTTC; cdr3_aa: CASSQDTTSSGEQFF
d_call: -; j_call: TRBJ2-7; clone_size: -; v_call: TRBV11-2; cdr3_nt: TGTGCCAGCAGCTTAGCTTCCCCCGAGCAGTACTTC; cdr3_aa: CASSLASPEQYF
d_call: TRBD1; j_call: TRBJ2-7; clone_size: -; v_call: TRBV25-1; cdr3_nt: TGTGCCAGCATTCTCTTCGCGAAGGGACAGGGAACCTACGAGCAGTACTTC; cdr3_aa: CASILFAKGQGTYEQYF
d_call: -; j_call: TRBJ1-3; clone_size: -; v_call: TRBV6-2/TRBV6-3; cdr3_nt: TGTGCCAGCAGTTATTCTCCGTACTCTGGAAACACCATATATTTT; cdr3_aa: CASSYSPYSGNTIYF
d_call: TRBD1; j_call: TRBJ1-1; clone_size: -; v_call: TRBV5-4; cdr3_nt: TGTGCCAGCAGCTTGGCTAAACGCACAGGGGACACTGAAGCTTTCTTT; cdr3_aa: CASSLAKRTGDTEAFF
d_call: -; j_call: TRBJ2-3; clone_size: -; v_call: TRBV7-9; cdr3_nt: TGTGCCAGCAGCCCTGAGGGAGATACGCAGTATTTT; cdr3_aa: CASSPEGDTQYF
d_call: TRBD2; j_call: TRBJ2-1; clone_size: -; v_call: TRBV19; cdr3_nt: TGTGCCAGTAGTATTGGGACTAGTGGCAATGAGCAGTTCTTC; cdr3_aa: CASSIGTSGNEQFF
d_call: TRBD2; j_call: TRBJ2-2; clone_size: -; v_call: TRBV9; cdr3_nt: TGTGCCAGCAGCGCCCTAGCGGGAGAATTAACCGGGGAGCTGTTTTTT; cdr3_aa: CASSALAGELTGELFF